These 15 T cell receptor beta chains came from one sample sequenced in a study of blood T cell repertoires in COVID-19. Clones were read by immunoSEQ multiplex PCR, and TCRdb kept only the in-frame ones, dropping some. The sample shows about 400,000 clones, about 90% of them seen only once. The specimen sequenced was PBMCs or T cells enriched from blood (not recorded which). The receptor source for this set is a middle-aged man in a cohort exposed to, infected with or recovered from COVID-19 (not recorded which).

This clone was seen a single time. This chain uses TRBV10-2 with TRBJ2-7, with D tentatively TRBD2 (5 bases). Germline lookup yields CDR1 WSHSY and CDR2 SAAADI. The CDR3 runs to 13 residues. Trimming pared 2 bases from V and 3 bases from J, leaving 8 bases between. CDR3 sequence: CASSEGSVYEQYF. The CDR3 DNA sequence: TGCGCCAGCAGTGAGGGTAGCGTCTACGAGCAGTACTTC.

This chain connects TRBV7-9 to TRBJ2-1; D is uncertain. Germline values: CDR1 SEHNR, CDR2 FQNEAQ (reference sequence). This CDR3 contains 15 residues. V dropped 1 base and J dropped 6 bases, with 13 bases sitting between them. In nucleotides, the CDR3 is TGTGCCAGCAGCTTAGGGGTAGTTGGGCGCAATGAGCAGTTCTTC. Protein: CASSLGVVGRNEQFF.

As for this clone: Other DNA sequences in this specimen translate into the identical CDR3. The chain employs TRBV19 and TRBJ1-1; tentative D call: TRBD1 (5 bases). This CDR3 has 15 amino acids. Germline CDR1 is LNHDA and CDR2 is SQIVND (reference sequence). Trimming shortened V by 3 bases and J by 5 bases, and 16 bases separated the two germline ends. CDR3 in amino acids: CASSIGRGRGTEAFF. The CDR3 nucleotides read TGTGCCAGTAGTATCGGGCGGGGAAGGGGAACTGAAGCTTTCTTT.

J is TRBJ2-5 and V is TRBV7-7; 11 positions agree with TRBD2. With 5 bases clipped from V and 5 bases from J, the junction kept 13 bases outside the gene matches. Germline-derived CDR1 and CDR2 are SSHAT and FNYEAQ (reference sequence). The CDR3 has 17 amino acids. The CDR3 DNA is TGTGCCAGCAGCCCCGTCGGGACTAGCGGTCTTGGGGAGACCCAGTACTTC. Protein sequence: CASSPVGTSGLGETQYF.

The chain has TRBV5-8 and TRBJ1-3, with 7 bases aligning to TRBD1. This CDR3 has 16 residues. V lost 0 bases, J lost 0 bases, and 3 bases stayed unmatched. Germline V gene data show CDR1 as SGHTS and CDR2 as YDEGEE. CDR3 protein: CASSLVQGSSGNTIYF. CDR3 sequence (DNA): TGTGCCAGCAGCTTGGTACAGGGGAGCTCTGGAAACACCATATATTTT.

The chain combines TRBV27 with TRBJ1-1; D unresolved. Germline CDR1 MNHEY, CDR2 SMNVEV (reference sequence). Trimming pared 7 bases from V and 6 bases from J, leaving 21 bases between. The CDR3 is 15 residues long. This CDR3 reads CASIPPGSGFPEAFF. In DNA, the CDR3 is TGTGCCAGCATCCCTCCGGGTTCGGGATTCCCTGAAGCTTTCTTT.

The chain couples TRBV7-8 to TRBJ2-5; D is possibly TRBD1 (6 bases). The CDR3 is 15 amino acids. Germline-derived CDR1 and CDR2 are SGHVS and FQNEAQ. Trimming shortened V by 1 base and J by 2 bases, and 11 bases separated the two germline ends. The chain's CDR3 is CASSLEGHLQETQYF. CDR3 DNA sequence: TGTGCCAGCAGCTTAGAGGGACACCTTCAAGAGACCCAGTACTTC.

The chain joins TRBV27 to TRBJ1-2; D gene unclear. Deletions cut 6 bases from V and 3 bases from J, with 11 bases between. Germline CDR1 MNHEY, CDR2 SMNVEV (reference sequence). The CDR3 covers 13 residues. The CDR3 here is CASSTGIDYGYTF. DNA for the CDR3: TGTGCCAGCAGCACGGGGATTGACTATGGCTACACCTTC.

This chain joins TRBV18 and TRBJ1-2; possibly TRBD1 for D (5 bases). The CDR3 totals 12 residues. CDR1 is KGHSH, CDR2 LQKENI, per germline. With 7 bases removed from V and 6 bases from J, the gap between germline ends came to 12 bases. CDR3 region: CASFSSQDGYTF. The CDR3 DNA is TGTGCCAGCTTCTCATCACAGGATGGCTACACCTTC.

The chain links TRBV5-1 to TRBJ1-1; tentative D call: TRBD1 (6 bases). The CDR3 spans 15 residues. V was shortened by 0 bases and J by 8 bases, with 17 bases between the two germline ends. Germline assignment: CDR1 SGHRS and CDR2 YFSETQ. The CDR3 DNA reads TGCGCCAGCAGCTTGGCCGAGACAGGCGTCAGGGAAGCTTTCTTT. Protein product: CASSLAETGVREAFF.

The chain joins TRBV19 to TRBJ2-2; 11 nucleotides align to TRBD1. CDR3 size: 14 residues. Per germline, CDR1 LNHDA and CDR2 SQIVND (reference sequence). The ends lost 6 bases at V and 7 bases at J; junction bases unmatched: 4. The CDR3 bases are TGTGCCAGTAGCGGACAGGGGGCGAACGGGGAGCTGTTTTTT. Protein sequence: CASSGQGANGELFF.

This chain joins TRBV9 and TRBJ1-1, with D possibly being TRBD1 (5 bases). Germline V CDR1 and CDR2: SGDLS, YYNGEE. The V end was cut by 4 bases, the J end by 1 base, with 8 bases between. This CDR3 has 13 amino acids. CDR3 coding DNA: TGTGCCAGCAGCAACGGACAGAACACTGAAGCTTTCTTT. Residues: CASSNGQNTEAFF.

The chain has TRBV30 and TRBJ2-7, with D perhaps TRBD2 (6 bases). Per germline, CDR1 GTSNPN and CDR2 SVGIG (reference sequence). The CDR3 has 12 residues. The ends were cut back, 2 bases at V and 3 bases at J, with 8 bases in the middle. The CDR3 here is CAWSPGSYEQYF. For the CDR3, the DNA is TGTGCCTGGAGTCCCGGGAGCTACGAGCAGTACTTC. Complete variable domain (other parts from reference TRBV30 and TRBJ2-7): SQTIHQWPATLVQPVGSPLSLECTVEGTSNPNLYWYRQAAGRGLQLLFYSVGIGQISSEVPQNLSASRPQDRQFILSSKKLLLSDSGFYLCAWSPGSYEQYFGPGTRLTVT.

This sequence joins TRBV27 and TRBJ1-1, with D possibly TRBD1 on 5 matching bases. Germline assignment: CDR1 MNHEY and CDR2 SMNVEV (reference sequence). The length of the CDR3 is 15 residues. V lost 2 bases to trimming and J lost 4 bases, with 14 bases between them. The CDR3 here is CASSLDLGGGTEAFF. CDR3 bases: TGTGCCAGCAGTTTAGATCTGGGGGGGGGCACTGAAGCTTTCTTT.

The J gene is TRBJ2-3, the V gene TRBV15; TRBD2 agrees at 9 bases. J gave up 4 bases and V 3 bases, and 5 bases lay outside the gene matches. The CDR3 has 15 amino acids. CDR1 is LNHNV, CDR2 YYDKDF, per germline (reference sequence). CDR3 bases: TGTGCCACCAGCAGGGTAGCGGGAGTGGCAGATACGCAGTATTTT. Translating gives CATSRVAGVADTQYF.